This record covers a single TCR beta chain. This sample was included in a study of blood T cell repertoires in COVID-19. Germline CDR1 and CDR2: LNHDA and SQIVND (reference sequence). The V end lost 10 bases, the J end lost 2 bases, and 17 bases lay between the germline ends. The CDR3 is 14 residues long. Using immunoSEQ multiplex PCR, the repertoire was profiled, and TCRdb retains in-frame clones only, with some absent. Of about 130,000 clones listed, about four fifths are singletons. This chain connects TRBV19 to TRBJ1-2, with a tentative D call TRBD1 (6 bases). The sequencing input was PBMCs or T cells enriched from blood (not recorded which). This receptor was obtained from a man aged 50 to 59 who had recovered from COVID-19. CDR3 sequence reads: CANPRTDLNYGYTF. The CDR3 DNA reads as TGTGCCAACCCCCGGACAGACCTCAACTATGGCTACACCTTC.